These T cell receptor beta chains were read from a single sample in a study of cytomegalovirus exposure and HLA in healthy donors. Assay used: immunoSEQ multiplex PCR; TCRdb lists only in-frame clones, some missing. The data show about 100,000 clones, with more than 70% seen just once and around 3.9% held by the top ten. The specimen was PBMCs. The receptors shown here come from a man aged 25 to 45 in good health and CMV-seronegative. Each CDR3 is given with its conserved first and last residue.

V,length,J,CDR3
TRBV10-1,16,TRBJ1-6,CASSVTAERYNSPLHF
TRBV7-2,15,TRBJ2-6,CASSFGLTGANVLTF
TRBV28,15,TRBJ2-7,CASSSGGASSYEQYF
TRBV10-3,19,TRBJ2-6,CAIGTSGGRGNSGANVLTF
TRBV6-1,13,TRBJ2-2,CASRVQITGELFF
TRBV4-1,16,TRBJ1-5,CASSQDPDRAIQPQHF
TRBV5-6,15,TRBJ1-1,CASSLQLTLNTEAFF
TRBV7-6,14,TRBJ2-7,CASSLAGESYEQYF
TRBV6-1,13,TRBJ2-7,CASRSGFHYEQYF
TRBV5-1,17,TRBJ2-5,CASSSGTSGGARETQYF
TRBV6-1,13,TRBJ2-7,CASSDVTDYEQYF
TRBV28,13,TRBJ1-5,CASSRQNNQPQHF
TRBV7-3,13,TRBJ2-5,CASSLTGGETQYF
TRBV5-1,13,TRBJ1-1,CASSLNRDSEAFF
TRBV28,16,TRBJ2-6,CASSLWENSGANVLTF
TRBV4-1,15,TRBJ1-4,CASSQAHGNNEKLFF
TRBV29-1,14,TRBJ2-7,CSVGPRASVYEQYF
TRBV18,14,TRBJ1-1,CASARPGTEVEAFF
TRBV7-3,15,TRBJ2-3,CASSPGRVRTDTQYF
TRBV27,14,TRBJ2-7,CASSPTRDRERQYF
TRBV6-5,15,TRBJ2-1,CASSYGTAVYNEQFF
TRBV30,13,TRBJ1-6,CAWSPVSNSPLHF
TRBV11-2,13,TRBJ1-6,CASSLVGGSPLHF
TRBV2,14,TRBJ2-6,CASMEASGANVLTF
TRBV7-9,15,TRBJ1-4,CASSLRDRTNEKLFF
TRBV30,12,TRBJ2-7,CAWSLSGSRQYF
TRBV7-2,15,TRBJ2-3,CASTKSSWGGDTQYF
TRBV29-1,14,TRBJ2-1,CSGRTGVKNNEQFF
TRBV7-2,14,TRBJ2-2,CASSFSGYTGELFF
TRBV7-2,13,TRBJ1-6,CAIMTGGDSPLHF
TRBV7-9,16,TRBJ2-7,CASSVQQGASPYEQYF
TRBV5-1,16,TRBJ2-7,CASSLDGQGAKLEQYF
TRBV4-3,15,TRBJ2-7,CASSQDRTSFYEQYF
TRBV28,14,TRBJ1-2,CASSLLGSNYGYTF
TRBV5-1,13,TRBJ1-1,CASSLGRPRQAFF
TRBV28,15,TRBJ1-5,CASNKQGRGDQPQHF
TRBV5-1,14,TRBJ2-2,CASKGTSNTGELFF
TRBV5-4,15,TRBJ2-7,CASSLGTRSSYEQYF
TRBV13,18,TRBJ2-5,CASSSLGPSGRAKETQYF
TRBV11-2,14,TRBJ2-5,CASSLGVSQETQYF
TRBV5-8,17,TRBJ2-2,CASSLAGHSLFAGELFF
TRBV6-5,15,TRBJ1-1,CASTHLTGGIYEAFF
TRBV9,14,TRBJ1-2,CASSPEQGDYGYTF
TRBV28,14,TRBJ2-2,CASSTRQEWGELFF
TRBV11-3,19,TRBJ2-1,CASSLGSGTGKGSYNEQFF
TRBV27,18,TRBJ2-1,CASSLGGSRAHFNNEQFF
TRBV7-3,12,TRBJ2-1,CASSLNGDEQFF
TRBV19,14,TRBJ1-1,CASRRGVLNTEAFF
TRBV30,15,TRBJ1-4,CAWRTHQVTNEKLFF
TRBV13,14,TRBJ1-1,CASSLNRVNTEAFF
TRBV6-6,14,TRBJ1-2,CASSYVRFDYGYTF
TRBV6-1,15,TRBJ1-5,CATKPPGQSNQPQHF
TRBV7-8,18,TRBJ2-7,CASSLGLAGVRASYEQYF
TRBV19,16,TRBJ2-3,CASSSRLADSTDTQYF
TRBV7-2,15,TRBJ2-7,CASSTTGESVYEQYF